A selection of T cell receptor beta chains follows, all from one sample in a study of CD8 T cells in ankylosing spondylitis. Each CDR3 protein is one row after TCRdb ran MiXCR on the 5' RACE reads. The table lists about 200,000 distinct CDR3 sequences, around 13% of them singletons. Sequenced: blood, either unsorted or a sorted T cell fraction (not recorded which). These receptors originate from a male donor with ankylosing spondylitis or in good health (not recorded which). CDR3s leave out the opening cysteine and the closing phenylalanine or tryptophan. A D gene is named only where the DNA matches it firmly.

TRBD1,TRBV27,ASRTGVTEAF
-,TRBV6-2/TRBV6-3,ASNEEGSYNSPLH
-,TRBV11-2,ASSLEVDSRSYEQY
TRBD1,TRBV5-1,ANWDRGRGGANVLT
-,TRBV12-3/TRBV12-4,ASSTGPYEQY
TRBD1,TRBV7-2,ASSFPGQEYNEQF
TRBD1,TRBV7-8,ASSLAQGAVTEAF
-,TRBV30,AWSVGRNTEAF
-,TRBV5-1,ASSFYLNEQF
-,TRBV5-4,ASSLTQDNYEQY
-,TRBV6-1,ASSEKGIPNYGYT
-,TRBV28,ASSLFKGSNQPQH
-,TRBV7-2,ASSLGGASNFYEQY
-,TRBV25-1,ASSEASEVYGYT
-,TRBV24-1,ATSEMEADTQY
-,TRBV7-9,ASSPARGRSQETQY
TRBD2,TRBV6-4,ASSVAGGTGELF
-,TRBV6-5,ASSYQGAGNQPQH
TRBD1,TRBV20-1,SARTGRSYNEQF
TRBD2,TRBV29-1,SVASGGTSDTQY
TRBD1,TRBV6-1,ASSPGQGIAYEQY
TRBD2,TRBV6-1,ASSVRGAGGELF